This is a list of T cell receptor beta chains from one sample in a study of blood T cell repertoires in COVID-19. Sequenced by immunoSEQ multiplex PCR; TCRdb stores in-frame clones only, minus some. The repertoire holds tens of thousands of clones, with over 70% as singletons. The sample taken for sequencing was peripheral blood. Every receptor here comes from an older woman with acute or convalescent COVID-19. CDR3s include the opening cysteine and the closing phenylalanine or tryptophan. Fields, in order: D gene, J gene, V gene, clone size, CDR3 DNA, CDR3 protein. The D gene is left open where the match is weak. Rows give clone size only sometimes, using once, few, many, or a class for an expanded clone.

TRBD1 TRBJ2-7 TRBV5-1 - TGCGCCAGCAGCGGGACAGGGTTTCCCTACGAGCAGTACTTC CASSGTGFPYEQYF
- TRBJ1-1 TRBV12-3/TRBV12-4 once TGTGCCAGCGGGAGGAACACTGAAGCTTTCTTT CASGRNTEAFF
- TRBJ2-1 TRBV7-8 - TGTGCCAGCAGCTTAACGGCGGTCAGCTCCTACAATGAGCAGTTCTTC CASSLTAVSSYNEQFF
- TRBJ2-3 TRBV13 once TGTGCCAGCAGCTTAGCGCAGGCAGATACGCAGTATTTT CASSLAQADTQYF
- TRBJ2-3 TRBV5-4 - TGTGCCAGCAGCTCCCAGGGCACAGATACGCAGTATTTT CASSSQGTDTQYF
TRBD1 TRBJ2-7 TRBV5-1 few TGCGCCAGCAGCGTGGACAGGGGGACATACGAGCAGTACTTC CASSVDRGTYEQYF
TRBD2 TRBJ2-1 TRBV7-6 - TGTGCCAGCAGCTTAGAACTAGCGGGCGCCTCCTACAATGAGCAGTTCTTC CASSLELAGASYNEQFF
- TRBJ1-2 TRBV2 once TGTGCCAGCAGTGATCAAGGGGTCTCTAACTATGGCTACACCTTC CASSDQGVSNYGYTF
- TRBJ2-3 TRBV5-1 - TGCGCCAGCAGCTTGGATATTGGCGGAGGCACAGATACGCAGTATTTT CASSLDIGGGTDTQYF
- TRBJ1-1 TRBV12-3/TRBV12-4 many TGTGCCAGCAACCTAAAAGTGAACACTGAAGCTTTCTTT CASNLKVNTEAFF
- TRBJ1-2 TRBV29-1 - TGCAGCGTGAGCCAGGGGCATGGCTACACCTTC CSVSQGHGYTF
TRBD1 TRBJ1-1 TRBV11-2 few TGTGCCAGCAGCCGTGAACAGGGGGGTACTGAAGCTTTCTTT CASSREQGGTEAFF
- TRBJ1-3 TRBV7-3 - TGTGCCAGCAGCTCGCAGGCGGGCGGTCCTGGAAACACCATATATTTT CASSSQAGGPGNTIYF
TRBD1 TRBJ2-1 TRBV5-1 - TGCGCCAGCAGCTCGCAGGGGACAGGCTCTTACAATGAGCAGTTCTTC CASSSQGTGSYNEQFF
TRBD1 TRBJ1-2 TRBV25-1 - TGTGCCAGCAGCTCGGGACAGGGCTATGGCTACACCTTC CASSSGQGYGYTF
TRBD2 TRBJ2-1 TRBV2 - TGTGCCAGCACTCCCGGGACTAGCTCCTACAATGAGCAGTTCTTC CASTPGTSSYNEQFF
TRBD1 TRBJ1-2 TRBV11-2 - TGTGCCAGCAGCCAGGGACAGGCGAAGGTATTTGGTAGCTATGGCTACACCTTC CASSQGQAKVFGSYGYTF
- TRBJ2-7 TRBV4-1 - TGCGCCAGCAGCCAAGGGTTGGGCAGGGACTCCTACGAGCAGTACTTC CASSQGLGRDSYEQYF
- TRBJ1-1 TRBV27 - TGTGCCAGCAGCGGAGCCAGAGGCTATGAAGCTTTCTTT CASSGARGYEAFF
TRBD1 TRBJ1-5 TRBV29-1 - TGCAGCGTAACCGCAGGGACAGGGTCCCAGCCCCAGCATTTT CSVTAGTGSQPQHF
- TRBJ1-5 TRBV5-4 - TGTGCCAGTCCCGCACCCCTGAGGGTAAGCAATCAGCCCCAGCATTTT CASPAPLRVSNQPQHF
- TRBJ1-6 TRBV9 few TGTGCCAGCAGCGTAGGACAAGGCTTTTCACCCCTCCACTTT CASSVGQGFSPLHF
- TRBJ1-3 TRBV5-8 - TGTGCCAGCAGCTTGGACGGGGCTGGAAACACCATATATTTT CASSLDGAGNTIYF
- TRBJ2-3 TRBV12-5 - TGTGCTAGTGGTTTGGTCCCATCGGGGAGCACAGATACGCAGTATTTT CASGLVPSGSTDTQYF
- TRBJ1-2 TRBV3-1/TRBV3-2 - TGTGCCAGCAGCCAGTTCTTGACAGCTAACTATGGCTACACCTTC CASSQFLTANYGYTF
TRBD2 TRBJ2-5 TRBV10-3 once TGTGCCTCTCAAGCTGGGGTGGGAGGGGAGACCCAGTACTTC CASQAGVGGETQYF
- TRBJ2-7 TRBV4-2 - TGTGCCAGCAGCCAAGCTGGGCAGGGTCGATCCTACGAGCAGTACTTC CASSQAGQGRSYEQYF
TRBD1 TRBJ1-2 TRBV9 - TGTGCCAGCAGCGTAGACGGCAGGGGGGATACTAACTATGGCTACACCTTC CASSVDGRGDTNYGYTF
TRBD1 TRBJ1-1 TRBV3-1/TRBV3-2 - TGTGCCAGCAGCGAAACCGGCAGGGGGCAAGTGAACACTGAAGCTTTCTTT CASSETGRGQVNTEAFF